These T cell receptor beta chains were read from a single sample in a study of long-term antiretroviral therapy in people with HIV. The repertoire was sequenced with immunoSEQ multiplex PCR; TCRdb's copy has only in-frame clones and lacks some. The repertoire holds around 21,000 clones, with 82% as singletons. The source material was unsorted PBMCs, sampled at the start of antiretroviral therapy. Receptors originate from a man over 45 with HIV. Each CDR3 is given with its conserved first and last residue. D genes are given only for firm matches. Clone size appears in some rows only: once, few, many, or a class for an expanded clone.

clone_size: .
j_call: TRBJ2-5
d_call: TRBD1
v_call: TRBV19
cdr3_nt: TGTGCCAGTAGTATCGGACAGGGGGAGACCCAGTACTTC
cdr3_aa: CASSIGQGETQYF

clone_size: .
j_call: TRBJ2-2
d_call: .
v_call: TRBV7-8
cdr3_nt: TGTGCCAGCAGCTTAAGGGGGGCTGGAAACACCGGGGAGCTGTTTTTT
cdr3_aa: CASSLRGAGNTGELFF

clone_size: .
j_call: TRBJ2-7
d_call: .
v_call: TRBV6-5
cdr3_nt: TGTGCCAGCTGGGGGAGCTCCTACGAGCAGTACTTC
cdr3_aa: CASWGSSYEQYF

clone_size: .
j_call: TRBJ2-7
d_call: TRBD2
v_call: TRBV6-6
cdr3_nt: TGTGCCAGCAGACCCGAGGGAGGCGGGGGGGCGGGCGAGCAGTACTTC
cdr3_aa: CASRPEGGGGAGEQYF

clone_size: medium-sized
j_call: TRBJ2-7
d_call: TRBD2
v_call: TRBV5-4
cdr3_nt: TGTGCCAGCAGCTTGGGACTAGCGGGGCCCTACGAGCAGTACTTC
cdr3_aa: CASSLGLAGPYEQYF

clone_size: .
j_call: TRBJ2-1
d_call: .
v_call: TRBV7-3
cdr3_nt: TGTGCCAGCAGCTTAGACAGCCTGGGTAACAATGAGCAGTTCTTC
cdr3_aa: CASSLDSLGNNEQFF

clone_size: .
j_call: TRBJ1-6
d_call: .
v_call: TRBV11-2
cdr3_nt: TGTGCCAGCAGCTTAGATTCGGCGGCGGTAGCTTCACCCCTCCACTTT
cdr3_aa: CASSLDSAAVASPLHF

clone_size: few
j_call: TRBJ2-7
d_call: .
v_call: TRBV2
cdr3_nt: TGTGCCAGCAGTTTCAGAGACGAGCAGTACTTC
cdr3_aa: CASSFRDEQYF

clone_size: .
j_call: TRBJ1-1
d_call: .
v_call: TRBV5-5
cdr3_nt: TGTGCCAGCAGCTTTTACAGGGATCAAGCTTTCTTT
cdr3_aa: CASSFYRDQAFF

clone_size: .
j_call: TRBJ2-1
d_call: .
v_call: TRBV2
cdr3_nt: TGTGCCAGCATATGGGCAGCCACGACCCCACATTACAATGAGCAGTTCTTC
cdr3_aa: CASIWAATTPHYNEQFF

clone_size: .
j_call: TRBJ2-4
d_call: .
v_call: TRBV4-1
cdr3_nt: TGCGCCAGCAGCCAAGATGGGTACAGGACCAAAAACATTCAGTACTTC
cdr3_aa: CASSQDGYRTKNIQYF

clone_size: .
j_call: TRBJ1-2
d_call: TRBD1
v_call: TRBV27
cdr3_nt: TGTGCCAGCAGTTCTTCAGGGGGCGCGCTCTTCATTGATGGCTACACCTTC
cdr3_aa: CASSSSGGALFIDGYTF

clone_size: .
j_call: TRBJ1-1
d_call: .
v_call: TRBV5-5
cdr3_nt: TGTGCCAGCAGCTTGTGGGAGAACACTGAAGCTTTCTTT
cdr3_aa: CASSLWENTEAFF

clone_size: .
j_call: TRBJ2-1
d_call: .
v_call: TRBV9
cdr3_nt: TGTGCCAGCAGCGTAGAGGGGGGGAGGGATGAGCAGTTCTTC
cdr3_aa: CASSVEGGRDEQFF

clone_size: few
j_call: TRBJ1-6
d_call: .
v_call: TRBV30
cdr3_nt: TGTGCCTCCCCTAGCGGCACCTATAATTCACCCCTCCACTTT
cdr3_aa: CASPSGTYNSPLHF

clone_size: few
j_call: TRBJ2-7
d_call: .
v_call: TRBV19
cdr3_nt: TGTGCCAGTAGTACAGGCGCGGGCTACGAGCAGTACTTC
cdr3_aa: CASSTGAGYEQYF

clone_size: .
j_call: TRBJ2-4
d_call: .
v_call: TRBV5-4
cdr3_nt: TGTGCCAGCAGCTTGGACACCAGCCCCCGAAACATTCAGTACTTC
cdr3_aa: CASSLDTSPRNIQYF

clone_size: .
j_call: TRBJ2-7
d_call: TRBD1
v_call: TRBV6-5
cdr3_nt: TGTGCCAGCAGTGGGGGGGGGACAGGGGAGGAAAAGTACTTC
cdr3_aa: CASSGGGTGEEKYF